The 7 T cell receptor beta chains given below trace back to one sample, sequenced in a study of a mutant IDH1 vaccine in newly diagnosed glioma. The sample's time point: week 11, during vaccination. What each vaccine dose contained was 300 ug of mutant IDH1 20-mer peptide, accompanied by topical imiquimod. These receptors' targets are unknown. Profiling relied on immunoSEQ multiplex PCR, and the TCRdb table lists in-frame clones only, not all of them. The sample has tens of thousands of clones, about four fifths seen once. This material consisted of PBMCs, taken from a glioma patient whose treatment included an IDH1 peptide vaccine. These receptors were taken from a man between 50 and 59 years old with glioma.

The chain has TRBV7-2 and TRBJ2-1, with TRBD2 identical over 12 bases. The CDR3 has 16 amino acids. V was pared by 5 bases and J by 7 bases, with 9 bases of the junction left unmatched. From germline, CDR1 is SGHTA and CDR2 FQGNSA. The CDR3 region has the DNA TGTGCCAGCAGCCCGATGACTAGCGGGAGACTTAATGAGCAGTTCTTC. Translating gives CASSPMTSGRLNEQFF. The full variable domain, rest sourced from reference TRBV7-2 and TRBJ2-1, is GAGVSQSPSNKVTEKGKDVELRCDPISGHTALYWYRQSLGQGLEFLIYFQGNSAPDKSGLPSDRFSAERTGGSVSTLTIQRTQQEDSAVYLCASSPMTSGRLNEQFFGPGTRLTVL.

The chain's CDR3 is CASSGGMAAQANYGYTF. Here the CDR3 DNA reads TGTGCCAGCAGCGGGGGCATGGCAGCCCAAGCTAACTATGGCTACACCTTC. The chain employs TRBV7-2 and TRBJ1-2; weak D call: TRBD1 (6 bases). V lost 5 bases and J 0 bases, leaving 19 bases between the germline ends. The CDR3 is made up of 17 amino acids. Germline loops: CDR1 SGHTA, CDR2 FQGNSA. The full variable domain, in which reference TRBV7-2 and TRBJ1-2 provide the parts outside the CDR3, is GAGVSQSPSNKVTEKGKDVELRCDPISGHTALYWYRQSLGQGLEFLIYFQGNSAPDKSGLPSDRFSAERTGGSVSTLTIQRTQQEDSAVYLCASSGGMAAQANYGYTFGSGTRLTVV.

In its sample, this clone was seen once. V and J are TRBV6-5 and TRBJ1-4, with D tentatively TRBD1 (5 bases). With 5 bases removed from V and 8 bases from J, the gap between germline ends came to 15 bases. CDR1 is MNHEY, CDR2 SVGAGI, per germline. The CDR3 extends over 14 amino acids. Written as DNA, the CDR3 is TGTGCCAGCAGTAGGGGCCTCGGTAACGAAAAACTGTTTTTT. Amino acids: CASSRGLGNEKLFF.

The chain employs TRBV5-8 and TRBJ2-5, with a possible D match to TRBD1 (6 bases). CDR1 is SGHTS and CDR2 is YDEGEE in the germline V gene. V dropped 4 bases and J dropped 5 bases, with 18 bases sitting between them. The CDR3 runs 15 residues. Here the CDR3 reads CASSQKGDTLETQYF. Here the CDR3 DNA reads TGTGCCAGCAGCCAGAAGGGGGACACCCTGGAGACCCAGTACTTC.

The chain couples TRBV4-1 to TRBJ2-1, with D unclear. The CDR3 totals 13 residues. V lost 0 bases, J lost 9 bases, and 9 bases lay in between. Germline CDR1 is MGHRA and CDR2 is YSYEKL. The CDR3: CASSQEPVTEQFF. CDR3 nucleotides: TGCGCCAGCAGCCAAGAGCCAGTTACTGAGCAGTTCTTC.

CDR3: CASSILDNEQFF. For the CDR3, the DNA is TGTGCCAGTAGTATACTTGATAATGAGCAGTTCTTC. The chain recombines TRBV19 with TRBJ2-1; no reliable D call. The CDR3 has 12 amino acids. Trimming removed 2 bases from V and 7 bases from J, with 6 bases in between. CDR1 and CDR2 from the germline V gene are LNHDA and SQIVND (reference sequence).

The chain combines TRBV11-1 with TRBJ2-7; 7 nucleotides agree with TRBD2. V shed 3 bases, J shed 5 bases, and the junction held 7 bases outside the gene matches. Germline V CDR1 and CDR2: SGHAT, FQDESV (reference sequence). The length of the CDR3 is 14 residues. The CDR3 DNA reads TGTGCCAGCAGCTTGGGGAGGGAGGTCAACGAGCAGTACTTC. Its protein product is CASSLGREVNEQYF.